A single sample is the source of the 26 T cell receptor beta chains below, sequenced in a study of read filtering for tumor transcriptome and immune sequencing. This library used 300 to 450 ng RNA and molecular barcoded adaptors spanning alpha/delta and beta/gamma chains. Using its own MiXCR run on the reads, TCRdb lists one record per CDR3 protein. This sample has about 54,000 distinct CDR3 sequences, with roughly an eighth found just once. Sequenced input: a population of CD138-negative cells sorted from bone marrow. Source of these receptors: a donor over 35 with multiple myeloma.

This clonotype occurred many times. This rearrangement joins TRBV6-1 to TRBJ2-1, with 12 bases lining up with TRBD1. Germline V gives CDR1 MNHNS, CDR2 SASEGT. The CDR3 has 14 residues. V lost 8 bases and J lost 12; bases outside the gene matches: 11. The CDR3 nucleotides read TGTGCCAGCCAAGGGGGACAGGGGGCTTTAGTGCAGTTCTTC. Translating gives CASQGGQGALVQFF.

This clonotype was counted ten times or more. The CDR3 DNA is TGTGCCAGCAGTTTTTACTCTAAAGGGGGCAATCAGCCCCAGCATTTT. This translates into CASSFYSKGGNQPQHF. This chain joins TRBV12-3 or TRBV12-4 and TRBJ1-5; a weak D match, TRBD1 (5 bases). Trimming removed 3 bases at V and 2 bases at J, with 14 bases between. The CDR3 runs to 16 residues.

This clonotype is labeled as medium-sized. The V and J genes are TRBV11-3 and TRBJ2-1; TRBD2 aligns across 7 bases. The CDR3 runs to 13 residues. The germline CDR1 and CDR2 sequences are SGHNT and YENEEA. V gave up 1 base and J gave up 7 bases; unmatched junction bases: 1. CDR3 region: CASSLGGGNEQFF. For the CDR3, the DNA is TGTGCCAGCAGCTTAGGCGGGGGAAATGAGCAGTTCTTC.

This clonotype appeared once. The junction and the germline gene differ at one end; a read error may be behind it. This sequence joins TRBV29-1 and TRBJ1-3, with a weak D call TRBD1 (6 bases). There are 15 residues in the CDR3. In germline, CDR1 is SQVTM, CDR2 ANQGSEA. In DNA form, the CDR3 reads TGCAGCGTTCTGGACAGTGTGAGCTCTGGAAGCACCATATATTTT. Translated: CSVLDSVSSGSTIYF.

Ten or more counts support this clonotype. The gene calls are TRBV7-9 and TRBJ2-1, with D hard to call. Trimming shortened V by 5 bases and J by 0 bases, and 8 bases separated the two germline ends. CDR1 is SEHNR, CDR2 FQNEAQ, per germline (reference sequence). The CDR3 spans 14 residues. CDR3 sequence (DNA): TGTGCCAGCAGCGCCGTGAGCTCCTACAATGAGCAGTTCTTC. Its protein product is CASSAVSSYNEQFF.

This clonotype was found many times. This rearrangement joins TRBV20-1 to TRBJ1-1; D unresolved. In germline, CDR1 is DFQATT, CDR2 SNEGSKA (reference sequence). The length of the CDR3 is 13 residues. V was cut by 2 bases and J by 7 bases, with 14 bases left in between. CDR3 region: CSARPAGSLEAFF. CDR3 in DNA: TGCAGTGCTAGACCCGCGGGGAGCCTTGAAGCTTTCTTT.

This clonotype was counted ten times or more. This sequence joins TRBV14 and TRBJ2-7; 9 bases are shared with TRBD1. This CDR3 contains 16 residues. With 1 base clipped from V and 3 bases from J, the junction kept 7 bases outside the gene matches. Germline CDR1 reads SGHDN; CDR2 reads FVKESK. The CDR3 sequence: CASSQGAGTGNYEQYF. For the CDR3, the DNA is TGTGCCAGCAGCCAAGGAGCCGGGACAGGGAACTACGAGCAGTACTTC.

In this sample, this clonotype turned up many times. The chain is built from TRBV9 and TRBJ2-2; possible D gene TRBD2, 5 bases. The CDR3 extends over 15 amino acids. Germline CDR1 SGDLS, CDR2 YYNGEE. V was shortened by 0 bases and J by 5 bases, with 11 bases between the two germline ends. The CDR3 sequence: CASSVVRGGTGELFF. CDR3 coding DNA: TGTGCCAGCAGCGTAGTTCGGGGTGGAACCGGGGAGCTGTTTTTT.

Many counts were recorded for this clonotype. This sequence joins TRBV7-9 and TRBJ1-5; D possibly corresponds to TRBD1 (5 bases). Deletions cut 5 bases from V and 7 bases from J, with 12 bases between. Germline assignment: CDR1 SEHNR and CDR2 FQNEAQ (reference sequence). The CDR3 is 13 amino acids. The CDR3 DNA follows: TGTGCCAGCAGCACCGCAGGGAACCAGCCCCAGCATTTT. Translated: CASSTAGNQPQHF. Filled out from reference TRBV7-9 and TRBJ1-5, the complete variable domain reads DTGVSQNPRHKITKRGQNVTFRCDPISEHNRLYWYRQTLGQGPEFLTYFQNEAQLEKSRLLSDRFSAERPKGSFSTLEIQRTEQGDSAMYLCASSTAGNQPQHFGDGTRLSIL.

This clonotype was observed many times. The genes are TRBV6-5 and TRBJ2-5, with D possibly matching TRBD2 (6 bases). CDR3 length equals 15 residues. Germline assignment: CDR1 MNHEY and CDR2 SVGAGI. The ends were cut back, 5 bases at V and 1 base at J, with 14 bases in the middle. The CDR3 here is CASSTIGRGQETQYF. CDR3 bases: TGTGCCAGCAGTACCATTGGGCGGGGCCAAGAGACCCAGTACTTC.

Ten or more counts support this clonotype. The chain uses TRBV30 and TRBJ2-1; D not certain. Germline V lookup: CDR1 GTSNPN, CDR2 SVGIG (reference sequence). The CDR3 runs 12 residues. V was trimmed by 3 bases and J by 7 bases, leaving 10 bases between them. The CDR3 region is CAWSVTNNEQFF. In DNA form, the CDR3 reads TGTGCCTGGAGCGTAACTAATAATGAGCAGTTCTTC. The whole variable domain, filled in from reference TRBV30 and TRBJ2-1, reads SQTIHQWPATLVQPVGSPLSLECTVEGTSNPNLYWYRQAAGRGLQLLFYSVGIGQISSEVPQNLSASRPQDRQFILSSKKLLLSDSGFYLCAWSVTNNEQFFGPGTRLTVL.

The chain combines TRBV29-1 with TRBJ2-7; TRBD1 might be the D (5 bases). The CDR3 has 12 residues. Trimming took 6 bases from V and 6 from J, leaving 15 bases between them. In germline, CDR1 is SQVTM, CDR2 ANQGSEA. CDR3 bases: TGCAGCGTAAAAGGGGTAAGGGGCGAGCAGTACTTC. It encodes CSVKGVRGEQYF.

Ten or more counts support this clonotype. Germline and junction disagree at one end, which may indicate a read error. This chain links TRBV4-1 with TRBJ2-1; D is possibly TRBD2 (6 bases). Germline loops: CDR1 MGHRA, CDR2 YSYEKL. This CDR3 is 15 amino acids long. The CDR3 nucleotides read TGTGCCAGCAGCCCACGCAGCGGGTACTACAATGAGCAGTTCTTC. It specifies CASSPRSGYYNEQFF.

This clonotype was observed at least ten times. The CDR3 protein is CASSFGWQFF. The CDR3 nucleotides read TGTGCCAGCAGTTTTGGGTGGCAGTTCTTC. The chain employs TRBV6-6 and TRBJ2-1, with D hard to call. The CDR3 spans 10 residues. Deletions cut 4 bases from V and 12 bases from J, with 7 bases between. The germline V gene has CDR1 MNHNY and CDR2 SVGAGI (reference sequence).

In its sample, this clonotype was seen many times. The chain carries TRBV10-3 and TRBJ2-1, with TRBD1 matching 8 bases. The CDR3 runs to 15 residues. Trimming removed 0 bases from V and 5 bases from J; junction bases left unmatched: 3. The V gene's germline CDR1 is ENHRY and CDR2 SYGVKD. This CDR3 reads CAISESDRVNNEQFF. The DNA of the CDR3 is TGTGCCATCAGTGAGTCGGACAGGGTTAACAATGAGCAGTTCTTC.

In its sample, this clonotype was seen many times. As DNA, the CDR3 is TGTGCCATCAGTTCCGGGACAGGACAGGGGGAGACCCAGTACTTC. It translates to CAISSGTGQGETQYF. The rearrangement joins TRBV10-3 to TRBJ2-5; 9 bases are shared with TRBD1. In germline, CDR1 is ENHRY, CDR2 SYGVKD. J gave up 5 bases and V 5 bases, and 9 bases lay outside the gene matches. The length of the CDR3 is 15 residues.

This clonotype came up many times. DNA for the CDR3: TGTGCCAGCAGCCAAGCTAGACAGACGCCCTACAATGAGCAGTTCTTC. It is translated as CASSQARQTPYNEQFF. The chain has TRBV3-1 and TRBJ2-1; TRBD1 is a possible D gene (5 bases). CDR3 length: 16 residues. V was pared by 1 base and J by 2 bases, with 12 bases between. The germline V gene has CDR1 LGHDT and CDR2 YNNKEL (reference sequence).

This clonotype was counted many times. J is TRBJ1-2 and V is TRBV4-1, with a weak D call TRBD1 (5 bases). Trimming cost V 3 bases and J 3 bases, with 11 bases left between them. CDR3 length equals 14 residues. Germline V gene data show CDR1 as MGHRA and CDR2 as YSYEKL. CDR3 protein: CASSHGRVDYGYTF. The CDR3 region has the DNA TGCGCCAGCAGCCACGGCAGGGTGGACTATGGCTACACCTTC.

This clonotype appeared many times. The rearrangement links TRBV12-3 or TRBV12-4 to TRBJ1-4; 8 nucleotides line up with TRBD1. V gave up 5 bases and J gave up 3 bases; unmatched junction bases: 5. This CDR3 is 15 amino acids long. The CDR3 nucleotides read TGTGCCAGCAGTCCTCCGGGACAGGCTAATGAAAAACTGTTTTTT. It encodes CASSPPGQANEKLFF.

This clonotype showed up just a few times. Given a much more abundant clone one base away, this may be a read error. J is TRBJ1-1 and V is TRBV11-2; 7 bases are shared with TRBD1. The CDR3 is made up of 15 amino acids. Germline CDR1 reads SGHAT; CDR2 reads FQNNGV. The CDR3 loop reads CACSDSGTANTEAFF. CDR3 nucleotide sequence: TGTGCCTGCAGCGACTCCGGGACAGCGAACACTGAAGCTTTCTTT.

This clonotype has only one observation. A much larger clone differs from this one at a single base, so this may be a read error. The chain carries TRBV11-3 and TRBJ1-4, with D hard to call. Per the germline V gene, CDR1 is SGHNT and CDR2 is YENEEA. This CDR3 region has 17 residues. The V end was cut by 3 bases, the J end by 9 bases, with 23 bases between. The CDR3 is CASSFPSEQAEHKKLFF. The DNA for the CDR3 is TGTGCCAGCAGCTTCCCCTCCGAGCAGGCTGAGCATAAAAAACTGTTTTTT.

In regard to this clonotype: This clone may be a read error of a much larger clone one base away. The chain has TRBV11-1 and TRBJ1-1; 8 bases match TRBD1. The CDR3 is made up of 17 amino acids. From germline, CDR1 is SGHAT and CDR2 FQDESV (reference sequence). Here the CDR3 DNA reads TGTGCCAGCAGCCCCGGCTCGGGACAGGCGACGAACACTGAAGCTTACTTT. As protein: CASSPGSGQATNTEAYF.

In its sample, this clonotype was seen many times. CDR3 sequence reads: CASSLSQFGLAANYGELFF. The CDR3 region has the DNA TGTGCCAGCAGTCTATCCCAATTTGGACTAGCGGCTAATTACGGGGAGCTGTTTTTT. The chain joins TRBV6-2 or TRBV6-3 to TRBJ2-2, with TRBD2 matching over 10 bases. The CDR3 consists of 19 residues. Per germline, CDR1 MNHEY and CDR2 SVGEGT. V was pared by 5 bases and J by 7 bases, with 19 bases of the junction left unmatched.

This clonotype showed up just a few times. A much larger clone differs by one base, so this may be a read error. The CDR3 nucleotides read TGTGCCATCAGTGAGTTGTCCGGGACAGGGGCGAACGCCGGGGAGCTGTTTTTT. Translation: CAISELSGTGANAGELFF. This rearrangement joins TRBV10-3 to TRBJ2-2, with TRBD1 matching 10 bases. This CDR3 spans 18 amino acids. The V gene's germline CDR1 is ENHRY and CDR2 SYGVKD.

At least ten counts were recorded for this clonotype. The DNA for the CDR3 is TGCGCCAGCAGCTCAGAGCTGGGGACCTACAATGAGCAGTTCTTC. Its translation: CASSSELGTYNEQFF. The rearrangement joins TRBV5-1 to TRBJ2-1; D remains ambiguous. The CDR3 sequence is 15 residues long. In germline, CDR1 is SGHRS, CDR2 YFSETQ. Trimming removed 3 bases from V and 2 bases from J, with 12 bases in between.

Ten or more counts support this clonotype. This sequence joins TRBV12-3 or TRBV12-4 and TRBJ2-2; D gene unclear. The CDR3 extends over 17 amino acids. The V and J ends lost 3 bases and 1 base respectively, with 15 bases between them. The CDR3 DNA follows: TGTGCCAGCAGTTTCATAGATGGCCCGATGAACACCGGGGAGCTGTTTTTT. Protein product: CASSFIDGPMNTGELFF.